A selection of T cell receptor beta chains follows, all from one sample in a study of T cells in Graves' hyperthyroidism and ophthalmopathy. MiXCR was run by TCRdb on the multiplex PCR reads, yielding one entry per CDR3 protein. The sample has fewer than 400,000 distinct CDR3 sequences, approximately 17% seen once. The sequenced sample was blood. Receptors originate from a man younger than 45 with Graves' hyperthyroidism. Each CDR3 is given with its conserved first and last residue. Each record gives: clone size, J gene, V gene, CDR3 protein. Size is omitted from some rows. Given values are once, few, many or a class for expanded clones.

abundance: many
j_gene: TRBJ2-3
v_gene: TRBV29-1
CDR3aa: CSTQGRTSGRTDTQYF

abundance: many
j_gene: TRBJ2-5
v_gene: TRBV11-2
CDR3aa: CASSLDPSGHPNF

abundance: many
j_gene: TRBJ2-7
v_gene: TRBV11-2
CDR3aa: CASSLDSGTSYEQYF

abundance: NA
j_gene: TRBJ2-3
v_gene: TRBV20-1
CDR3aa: CSARMTGSPDTQYF

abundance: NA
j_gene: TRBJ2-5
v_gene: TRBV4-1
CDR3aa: CASSQDVGLAGKETQYF

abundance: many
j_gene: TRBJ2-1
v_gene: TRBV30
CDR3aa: CAWTSGSSYNEQFF

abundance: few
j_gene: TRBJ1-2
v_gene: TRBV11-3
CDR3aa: CASSFPGAAGYTF

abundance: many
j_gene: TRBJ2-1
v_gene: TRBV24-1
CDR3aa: CATSEREASRIGDEQFF

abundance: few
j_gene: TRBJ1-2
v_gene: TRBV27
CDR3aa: CASYREWYGYTF

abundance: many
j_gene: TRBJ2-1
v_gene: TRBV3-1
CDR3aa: CASSQGGRGTGEQFF

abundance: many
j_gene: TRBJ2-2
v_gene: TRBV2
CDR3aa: CASSSTSGQNTGELFF

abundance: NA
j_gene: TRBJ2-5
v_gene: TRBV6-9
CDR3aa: CASSYIGASGKETQYF

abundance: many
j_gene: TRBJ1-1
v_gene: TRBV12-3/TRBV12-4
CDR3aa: CASSLGTEAFF

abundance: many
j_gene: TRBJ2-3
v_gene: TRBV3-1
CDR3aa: CASSQEGVGDTQYF

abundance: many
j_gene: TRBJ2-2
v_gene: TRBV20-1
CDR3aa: CSAGLARNTGELFF

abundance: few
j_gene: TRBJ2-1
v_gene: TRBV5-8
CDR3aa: CASGTGEGGPYNEQFF

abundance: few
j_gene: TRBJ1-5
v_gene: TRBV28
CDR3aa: CASSNGARPQHF

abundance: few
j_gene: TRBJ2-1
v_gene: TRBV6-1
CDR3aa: CASSRRGEEQFF

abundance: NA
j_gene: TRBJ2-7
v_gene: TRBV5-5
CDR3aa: CASSLGRGSGAYEQYF

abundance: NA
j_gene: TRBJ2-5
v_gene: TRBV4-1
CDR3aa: CASSQDAASQETQYF

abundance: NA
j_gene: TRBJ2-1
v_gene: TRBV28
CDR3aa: CASSSWRMTQYNEQFF

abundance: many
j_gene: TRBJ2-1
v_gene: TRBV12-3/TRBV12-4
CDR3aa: CASSPTSVDNEQFF

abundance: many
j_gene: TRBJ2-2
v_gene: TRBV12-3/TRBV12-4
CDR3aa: CASYAVERNTGELFF

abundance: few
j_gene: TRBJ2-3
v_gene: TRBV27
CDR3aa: CASSSLSDTQYF

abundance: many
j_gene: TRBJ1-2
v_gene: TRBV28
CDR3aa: CASSQRSYGYTF

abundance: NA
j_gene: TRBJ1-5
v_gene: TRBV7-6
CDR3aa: CASSRTLNQPQHF

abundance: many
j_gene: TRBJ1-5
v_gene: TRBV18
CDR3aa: CASSPNPSTVNQPQHF

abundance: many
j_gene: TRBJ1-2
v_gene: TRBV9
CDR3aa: CASSASGRFSYGYTF

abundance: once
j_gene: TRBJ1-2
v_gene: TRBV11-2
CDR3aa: CASSMDFYGYTF

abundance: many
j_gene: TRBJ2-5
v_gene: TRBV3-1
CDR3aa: CASSPSLRETQYF

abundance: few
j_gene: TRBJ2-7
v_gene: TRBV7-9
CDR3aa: CASSFEGTGSYEQYF

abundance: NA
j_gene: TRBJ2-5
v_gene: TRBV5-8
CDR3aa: CASSLLGWQEFEETQYF

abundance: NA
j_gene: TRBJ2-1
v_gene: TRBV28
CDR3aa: CASTGEGQGPVNEQFF

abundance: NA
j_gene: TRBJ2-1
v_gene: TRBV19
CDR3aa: CASSGTGTGKRFYPYNEQFF

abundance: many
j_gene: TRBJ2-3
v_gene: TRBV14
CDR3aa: CASSQRPGPRNTDTQYF

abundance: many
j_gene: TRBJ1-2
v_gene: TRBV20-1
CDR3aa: CSARDRRGDYGYTF

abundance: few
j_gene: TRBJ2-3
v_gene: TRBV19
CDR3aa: CASSPREWAGTDTQYF

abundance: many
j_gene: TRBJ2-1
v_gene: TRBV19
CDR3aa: CASSSGGVSQFF

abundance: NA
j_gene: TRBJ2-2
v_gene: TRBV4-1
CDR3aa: CASSQAGLAGTGELFF

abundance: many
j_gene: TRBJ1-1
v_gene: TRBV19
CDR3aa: CASNGQANTEAFF

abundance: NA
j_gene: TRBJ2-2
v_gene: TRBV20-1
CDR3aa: CSARRSSNTGELFF

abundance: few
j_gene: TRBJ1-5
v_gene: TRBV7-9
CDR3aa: CASSLGGEPQHF

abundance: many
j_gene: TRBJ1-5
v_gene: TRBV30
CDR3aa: CAWNRFSNQPQHF

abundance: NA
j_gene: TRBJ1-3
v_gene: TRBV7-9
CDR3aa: CASSPPPGQGAEGNTIYF

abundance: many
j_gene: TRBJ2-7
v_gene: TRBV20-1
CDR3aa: CSASGWGGTDEQYF

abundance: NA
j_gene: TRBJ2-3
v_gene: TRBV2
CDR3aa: CASRGQGAGEDTQYF

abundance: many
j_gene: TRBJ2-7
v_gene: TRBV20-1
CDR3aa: CSASHSASSYEQYF

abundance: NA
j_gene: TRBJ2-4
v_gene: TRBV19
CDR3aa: CASSADWNIQYF

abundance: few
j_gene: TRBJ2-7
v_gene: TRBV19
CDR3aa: CATTASGRASYEQYF

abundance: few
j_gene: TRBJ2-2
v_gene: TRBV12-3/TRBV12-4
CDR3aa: CASTRGGRGDTGELFF

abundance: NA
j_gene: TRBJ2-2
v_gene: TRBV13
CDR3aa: CASSLHVSGELFF

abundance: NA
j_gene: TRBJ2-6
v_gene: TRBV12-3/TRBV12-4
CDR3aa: CASSSSTAGANVLTF

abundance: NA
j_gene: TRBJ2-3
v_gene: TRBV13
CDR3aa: CASSSKTPGDTQYF

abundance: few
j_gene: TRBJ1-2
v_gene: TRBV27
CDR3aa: CASSYTLGDYGYTF

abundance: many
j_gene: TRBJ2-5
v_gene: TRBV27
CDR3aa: CASSLSSSGRGETQYF

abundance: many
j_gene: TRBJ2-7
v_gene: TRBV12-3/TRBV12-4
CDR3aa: CASSSGEGGYEQYF

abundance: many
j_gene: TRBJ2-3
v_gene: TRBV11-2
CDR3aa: CASSSTLADTQYF